The text below deals with one T cell receptor beta chain. Its specificity is not known. The data were obtained in a study of cytomegalovirus exposure and HLA in healthy donors. It was with 60 Vbeta and 13 Jbeta primers that the PCR ran. Profiling relied on immunoSEQ multiplex PCR, and the TCRdb table lists in-frame clones only, not all of them. The sample yields about 75,000 clones, around 80% seen once. V gave up 1 base and J gave up 0 bases; unmatched junction bases: 3. Germline assignment: CDR1 LGHNA and CDR2 YSLEER. The CDR3 sequence is 17 residues long. Overall study findings and caveats: The study reported that TCR beta sequences accurately predicted HLA-A and HLA-B alleles in most subjects. Upon later analysis, TCR association rates were observed to vary by HLA locus, being highest for DRB1 and lowest for HLA-C. In a later analysis, a genetic analysis reported fewer productive-TCR N-insertions in an Asian-associated ancestry cluster than the cohort average.

The source material was PBMCs. The V and J genes are TRBV4-3 and TRBJ2-6; TRBD1 matches 7 bases. The sequence was collected from a man in his late teens or twenties in good health and CMV-seronegative. CDR3 residues: CASSQGDSISGANVLTF. The DNA of the CDR3 is TGCGCCAGCAGCCAAGGGGACAGTATCTCTGGGGCCAACGTCCTGACTTTC.